This TCR beta chain was recorded in a study of low-dose radiotherapy and immunotherapy resistance in tumors. Both TCRalpha and TCRbeta chains were reverse transcribed with V-gene-specific primers. It was with a constant-region primer and a V-primer adapter that TCRs were amplified over roughly 18 PCR cycles. In vitro transcription served to amplify the mRNA that had been isolated. TCRdb processed the reads anew with MiXCR; each CDR3 protein has one entry. The table records some 100,000 distinct CDR3 sequences, 20% to 25% of them present only once. This sample's time point: after trial treatment. This sample's treatment: LDRT plus nivolumab, ipilimumab, low-dose cyclophosphamide and aspirin (RACIN trial). Many counts were recorded for this clonotype. Germline V gene lookup returns CDR1 KGHSH and CDR2 LQKENI. Trimming took 3 bases from V and 1 from J, leaving 9 bases between them. This CDR3 is 14 amino acids long.

The sequences come from PBMCs, collected after low-dose radiotherapy plus immunotherapy. The gene calls are TRBV18 and TRBJ1-1; D remains unclear. This TCR was sampled from a female donor with ovarian cancer. The chain's CDR3 is CASSPGSPNTEAFF. The CDR3 nucleotides read TGTGCCAGCTCACCGGGAAGCCCGAACACTGAAGCTTTCTTT.